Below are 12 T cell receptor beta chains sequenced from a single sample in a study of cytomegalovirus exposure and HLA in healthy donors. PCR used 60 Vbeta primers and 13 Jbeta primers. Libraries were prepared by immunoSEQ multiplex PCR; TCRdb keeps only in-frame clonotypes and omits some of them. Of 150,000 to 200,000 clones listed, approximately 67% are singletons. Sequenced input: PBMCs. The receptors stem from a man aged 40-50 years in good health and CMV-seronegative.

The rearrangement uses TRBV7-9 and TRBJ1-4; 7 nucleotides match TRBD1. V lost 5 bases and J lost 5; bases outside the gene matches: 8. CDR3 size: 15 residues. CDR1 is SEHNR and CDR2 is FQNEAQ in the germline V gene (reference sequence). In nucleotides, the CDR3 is TGTGCCAGCAGCCCTGGACAGGCTTCCAATGAAAAACTGTTTTTT. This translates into CASSPGQASNEKLFF. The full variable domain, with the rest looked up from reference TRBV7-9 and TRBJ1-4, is DTGVSQNPRHKITKRGQNVTFRCDPISEHNRLYWYRQTLGQGPEFLTYFQNEAQLEKSRLLSDRFSAERPKGSFSTLEIQRTEQGDSAMYLCASSPGQASNEKLFFGSGTQLSVL.

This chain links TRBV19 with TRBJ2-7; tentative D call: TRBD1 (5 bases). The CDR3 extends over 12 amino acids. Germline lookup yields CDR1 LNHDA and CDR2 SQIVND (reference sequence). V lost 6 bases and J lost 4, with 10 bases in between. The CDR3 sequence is CASSLDRYEQYF. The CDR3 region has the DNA TGTGCCAGTAGCCTCGACAGATACGAGCAGTACTTC.

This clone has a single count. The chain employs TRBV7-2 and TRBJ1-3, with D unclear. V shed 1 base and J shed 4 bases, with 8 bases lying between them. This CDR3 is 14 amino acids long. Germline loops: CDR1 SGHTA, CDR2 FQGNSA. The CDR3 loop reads CASSLDSGGNTIYF. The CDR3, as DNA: TGTGCCAGCAGCTTAGATTCTGGCGGAAACACCATATATTTT.

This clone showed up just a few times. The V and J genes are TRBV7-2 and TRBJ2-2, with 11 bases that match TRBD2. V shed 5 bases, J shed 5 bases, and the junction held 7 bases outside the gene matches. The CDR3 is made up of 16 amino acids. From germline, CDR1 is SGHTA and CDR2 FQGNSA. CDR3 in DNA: TGTGCCAGCAGCCTTAGCGGGGGGGCGGGTACCGGGGAGCTGTTTTTT. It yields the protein CASSLSGGAGTGELFF.

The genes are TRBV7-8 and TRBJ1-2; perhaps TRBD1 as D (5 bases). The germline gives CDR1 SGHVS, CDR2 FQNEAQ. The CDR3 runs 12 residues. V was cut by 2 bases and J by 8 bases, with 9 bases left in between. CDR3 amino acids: CASSLQGAGYTF. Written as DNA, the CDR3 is TGTGCCAGCAGCTTACAGGGTGCGGGCTACACCTTC.

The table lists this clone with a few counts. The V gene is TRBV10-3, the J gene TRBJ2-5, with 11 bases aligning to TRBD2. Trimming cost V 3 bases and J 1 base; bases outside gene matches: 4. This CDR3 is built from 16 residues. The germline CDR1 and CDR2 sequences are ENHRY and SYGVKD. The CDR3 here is CAISDRGLAGQETQYF. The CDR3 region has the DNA TGTGCCATCAGTGATCGCGGACTAGCGGGCCAAGAGACCCAGTACTTC.

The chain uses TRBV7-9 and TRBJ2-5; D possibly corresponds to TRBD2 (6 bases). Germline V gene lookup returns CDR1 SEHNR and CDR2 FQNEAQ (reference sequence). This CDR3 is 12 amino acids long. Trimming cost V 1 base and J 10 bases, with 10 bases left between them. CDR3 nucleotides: TGTGCCAGCAGCTTAGGGTGGGGGGACCAGTACTTC. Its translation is CASSLGWGDQYF.

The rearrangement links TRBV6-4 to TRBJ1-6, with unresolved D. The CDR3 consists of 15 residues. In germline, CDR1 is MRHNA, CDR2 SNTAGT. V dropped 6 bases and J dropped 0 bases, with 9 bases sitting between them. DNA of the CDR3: TGTGCCAGCAGGGAGTCCAGCTCCTATAATTCACCCCTCCACTTT. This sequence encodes CASRESSSYNSPLHF.

As DNA, the CDR3 is TGTGCCAGCAGGGACTTTTTCACCGGGGAGCTGTTTTTT. This encodes CASRDFFTGELFF. The gene calls are TRBV6-5 and TRBJ2-2; maybe TRBD2 (5 bases). The CDR3 length is 13 residues. Per the germline V gene, CDR1 is MNHEY and CDR2 is SVGAGI. The germline V and J ends were trimmed by 6 bases and 4 bases, with 9 bases remaining between them.

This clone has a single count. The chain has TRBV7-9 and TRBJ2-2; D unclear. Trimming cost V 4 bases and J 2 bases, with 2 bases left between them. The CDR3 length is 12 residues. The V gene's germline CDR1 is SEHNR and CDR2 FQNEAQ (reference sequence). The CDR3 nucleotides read TGTGCCAGCAGCTCAAACACCGGGGAGCTGTTTTTT. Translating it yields CASSSNTGELFF.

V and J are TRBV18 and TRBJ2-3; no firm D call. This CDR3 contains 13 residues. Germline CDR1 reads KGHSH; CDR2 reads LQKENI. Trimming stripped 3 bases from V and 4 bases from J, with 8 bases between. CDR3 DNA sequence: TGTGCCAGCTCACCCCTATTGGCAGATACGCAGTATTTT. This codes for CASSPLLADTQYF. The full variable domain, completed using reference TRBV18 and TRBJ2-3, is NAGVMQNPRHLVRRRGQEARLRCSPMKGHSHVYWYRQLPEEGLKFMVYLQKENIIDESGMPKERFSAEFPKEGPSILRIQQVVRGDSAAYFCASSPLLADTQYFGPGTRLTVL.

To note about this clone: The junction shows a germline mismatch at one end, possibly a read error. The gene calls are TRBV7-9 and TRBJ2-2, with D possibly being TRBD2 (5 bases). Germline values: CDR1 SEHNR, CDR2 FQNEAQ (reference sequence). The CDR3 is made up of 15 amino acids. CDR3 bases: TGTTCCAGCAGCTTAGCCCGTCCTAGCCCCGGGGAGCTGTTTTTT. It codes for CSSSLARPSPGELFF.